These 7 T cell receptor beta chains were all obtained from the same sample, sequenced in a study of vaccination effects on CD4 cells after COVID-19. No antigen has been assigned to these receptors. Before sequencing, viral peptide pools were used by the ViraFEST assay to expand antigen-specific CD4+ T cells. Following culture for roughly 10 days, CD4+ T cells were isolated. Sometime from March through December 2020, the person acquired a SARS-CoV-2 infection that PCR confirmed. Everyone in the study got two shots of either the BNT162b2 or mRNA-1273 vaccine. Only in-frame clones appear in the TCRdb table, and some are missing; sequencing was by immunoSEQ multiplex PCR. The table shows about 13,000 clones, with around 75% occurring only once. Here the sequenced sample was CD4+ T cells from PBMCs cultured with HCoV-NL63 spike peptides, taken after COVID-19 vaccination. These receptor sequences come from a human donor who had a prior SARS-CoV-2 infection.

This clone was recorded only once. The V gene is TRBV6-6, the J gene TRBJ1-4, with a tentative D call TRBD1 (6 bases). Trimming took 6 bases from V and 3 from J, leaving 11 bases between them. The CDR3 is 14 residues long. Germline V lookup: CDR1 MNHNY, CDR2 SVGAGI (reference sequence). The CDR3 nucleotides are TGTGCCAGCAGGCTAGGGGGGTCTAATGAAAAACTGTTTTTT. Its translation: CASRLGGSNEKLFF.

The rearrangement links TRBV9 to TRBJ1-2; 8 nucleotides match TRBD1. V shed 4 bases and J 8 bases; nucleotides not matched to a gene: 13. Germline V CDR1 and CDR2: SGDLS, YYNGEE. The CDR3 runs to 15 residues. Here the CDR3 DNA reads TGTGCCAGCAGCCGGGGACAGGTAGATCCTTGGGGCTACACCTTC. Translated: CASSRGQVDPWGYTF.

The gene calls are TRBV12-3 or TRBV12-4 and TRBJ1-2; no clear D gene. The CDR3 loop spans 13 amino acids. V lost 8 bases and J 4 bases, leaving 14 bases between the germline ends. CDR3 sequence reads: CASRGRTLYGYTF. The DNA for the CDR3 is TGTGCCAGCCGCGGACGAACCCTCTATGGCTACACCTTC.

This clone was detected only once. The V and J genes are TRBV6-1 and TRBJ2-7; D gene ambiguous. Trimming took 2 bases from V and 3 from J, leaving 14 bases between them. Germline values: CDR1 MNHNS, CDR2 SASEGT. The CDR3 extends over 15 amino acids. DNA for the CDR3: TGTGCCAGCAGTGAATTCGTAGGGATCAGCTACGAGCAGTACTTC. It specifies CASSEFVGISYEQYF.

V and J are TRBV6-5 and TRBJ1-2; 10 bases fit TRBD1. The germline CDR1 and CDR2 sequences are MNHEY and SVGAGI. Trimming removed 7 bases from V and 2 bases from J; junction bases left unmatched: 7. This CDR3 region has 15 residues. This chain's CDR3 is CASTREGQGNYGYTF. In nucleotides, the CDR3 is TGTGCCAGCACCCGAGAGGGACAGGGGAACTATGGCTACACCTTC.

The chain combines TRBV6-5 with TRBJ2-5, with 9 bases matching TRBD1. The CDR3 is made up of 14 amino acids. Per germline, CDR1 MNHEY and CDR2 SVGAGI. V gave up 6 bases and J gave up 4 bases; unmatched junction bases: 6. The CDR3 coding sequence is TGTGCCAGCAGCTACAGGGGGCGGACAGAGACCCAGTACTTC. Protein product: CASSYRGRTETQYF.

Worth noting for this clone: One end of the junction does not line up with germline, which may come from a read error. The chain combines TRBV7-7 with TRBJ2-5; D possibly uses TRBD1 or TRBD2 (5 bases each). CDR1 and CDR2 from the germline V gene are SSHAT and FNYEAQ (reference sequence). CDR3 size: 16 residues. The CDR3 spells CASSPRAGRPGETQYF. In DNA form, the CDR3 reads TGTGCTAGCAGCCCTCGGGCAGGGAGACCAGGAGAGACCCAGTACTTC.